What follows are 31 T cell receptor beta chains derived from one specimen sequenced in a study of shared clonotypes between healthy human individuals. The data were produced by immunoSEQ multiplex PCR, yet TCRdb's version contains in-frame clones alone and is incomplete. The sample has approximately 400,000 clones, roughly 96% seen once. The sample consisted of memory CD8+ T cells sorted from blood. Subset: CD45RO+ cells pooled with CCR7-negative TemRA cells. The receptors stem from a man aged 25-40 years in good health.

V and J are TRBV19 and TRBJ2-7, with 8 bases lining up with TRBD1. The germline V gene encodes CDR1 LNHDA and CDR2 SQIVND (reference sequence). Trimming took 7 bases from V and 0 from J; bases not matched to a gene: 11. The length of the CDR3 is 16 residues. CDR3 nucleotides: TGTGCCAGTACCAGCGGACAGGGACCTAGCTCCTACGAGCAGTACTTC. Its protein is CASTSGQGPSSYEQYF.

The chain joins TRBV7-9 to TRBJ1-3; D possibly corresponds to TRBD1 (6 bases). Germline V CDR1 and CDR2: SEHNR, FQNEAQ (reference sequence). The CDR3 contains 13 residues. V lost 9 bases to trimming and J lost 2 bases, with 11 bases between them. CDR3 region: CARQGLAGNTIYF. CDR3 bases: TGTGCCAGACAGGGTCTGGCTGGAAACACCATATATTTT. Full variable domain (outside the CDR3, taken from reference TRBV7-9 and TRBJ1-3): DTGVSQNPRHKITKRGQNVTFRCDPISEHNRLYWYRQTLGQGPEFLTYFQNEAQLEKSRLLSDRFSAERPKGSFSTLEIQRTEQGDSAMYLCARQGLAGNTIYFGEGSWLTVV.

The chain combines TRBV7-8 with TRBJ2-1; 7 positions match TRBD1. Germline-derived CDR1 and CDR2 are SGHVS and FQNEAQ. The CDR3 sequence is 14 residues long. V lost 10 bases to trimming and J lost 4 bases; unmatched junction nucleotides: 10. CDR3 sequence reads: CATRAGGAYNEQFF. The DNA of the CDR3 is TGTGCCACCCGGGCAGGGGGAGCATACAATGAGCAGTTCTTC.

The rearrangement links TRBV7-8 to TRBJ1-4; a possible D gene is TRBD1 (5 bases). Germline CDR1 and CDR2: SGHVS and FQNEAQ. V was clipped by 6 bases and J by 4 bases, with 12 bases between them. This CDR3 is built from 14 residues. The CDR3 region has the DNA TGTGCCAGCAGTGTGGAAGGGGATAATGAAAAACTGTTTTTT. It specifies CASSVEGDNEKLFF.

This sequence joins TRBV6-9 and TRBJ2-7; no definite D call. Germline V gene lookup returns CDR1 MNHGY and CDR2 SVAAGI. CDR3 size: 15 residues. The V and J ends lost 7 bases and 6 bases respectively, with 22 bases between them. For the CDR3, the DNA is TGTGCCAGCACCAAACCGGGTCTAAGGTGGTCCGAGCAGTACTTC. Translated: CASTKPGLRWSEQYF.

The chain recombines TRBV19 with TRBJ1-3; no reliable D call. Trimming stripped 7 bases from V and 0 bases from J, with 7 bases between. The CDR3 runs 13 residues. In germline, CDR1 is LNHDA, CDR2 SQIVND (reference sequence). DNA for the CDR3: TGTGCCAGTACCCGGAGCTCTGGAAACACCATATATTTT. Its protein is CASTRSSGNTIYF.

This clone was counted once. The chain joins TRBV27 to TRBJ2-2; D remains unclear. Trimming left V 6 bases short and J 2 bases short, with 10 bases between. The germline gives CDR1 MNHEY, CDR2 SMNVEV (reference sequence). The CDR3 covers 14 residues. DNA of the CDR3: TGTGCCAGCAGGTCAACAACAAACACCGGGGAGCTGTTTTTT. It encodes CASRSTTNTGELFF.

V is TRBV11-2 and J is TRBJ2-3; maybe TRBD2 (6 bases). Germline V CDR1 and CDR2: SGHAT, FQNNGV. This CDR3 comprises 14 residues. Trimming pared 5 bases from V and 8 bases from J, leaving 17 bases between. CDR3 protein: CASSVPQRAGTQYF. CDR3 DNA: TGTGCCAGCAGCGTTCCCCAACGAGCGGGTACGCAGTATTTT.

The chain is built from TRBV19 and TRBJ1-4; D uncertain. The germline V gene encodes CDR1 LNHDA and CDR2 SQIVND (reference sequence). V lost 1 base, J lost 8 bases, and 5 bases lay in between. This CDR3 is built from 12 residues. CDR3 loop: CASSIGHEKLFF. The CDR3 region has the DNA TGTGCCAGTAGTATAGGTCACGAAAAACTGTTTTTT. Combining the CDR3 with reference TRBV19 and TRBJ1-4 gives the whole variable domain DGGITQSPKYLFRKEGQNVTLSCEQNLNHDAMYWYRQDPGQGLRLIYYSQIVNDFQKGDIAEGYSVSREKKESFPLTVTSAQKNPTAFYLCASSIGHEKLFFGSGTQLSVL.

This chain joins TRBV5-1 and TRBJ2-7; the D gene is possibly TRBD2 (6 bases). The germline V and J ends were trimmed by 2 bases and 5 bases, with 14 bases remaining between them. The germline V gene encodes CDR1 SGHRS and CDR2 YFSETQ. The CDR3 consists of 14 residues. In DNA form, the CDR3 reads TGCGCCAGCAGCTTTAGCGGCCCGGGGAACGAGCAGTACTTC. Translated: CASSFSGPGNEQYF.

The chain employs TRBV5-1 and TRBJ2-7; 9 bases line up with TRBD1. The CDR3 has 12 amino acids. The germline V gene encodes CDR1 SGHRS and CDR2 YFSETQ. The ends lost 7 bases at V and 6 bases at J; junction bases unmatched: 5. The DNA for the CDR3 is TGCGCCAGCGGTACAGGGGGCCTCGAGCAGTACTTC. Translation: CASGTGGLEQYF.

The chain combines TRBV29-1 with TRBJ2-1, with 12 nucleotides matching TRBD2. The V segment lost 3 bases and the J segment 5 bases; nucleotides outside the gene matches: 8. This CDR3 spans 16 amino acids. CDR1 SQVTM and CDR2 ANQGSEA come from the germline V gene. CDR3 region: CSVEGTTSGRNNEQFF. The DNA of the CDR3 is TGCAGCGTTGAGGGGACCACTAGCGGGAGGAACAATGAGCAGTTCTTC.

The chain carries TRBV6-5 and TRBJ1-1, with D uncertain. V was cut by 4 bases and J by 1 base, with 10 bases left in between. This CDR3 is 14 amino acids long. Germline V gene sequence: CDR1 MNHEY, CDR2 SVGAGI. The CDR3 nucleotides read TGTGCCAGCAGTTTGGACGGCTCGAACACTGAAGCTTTCTTT. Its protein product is CASSLDGSNTEAFF.

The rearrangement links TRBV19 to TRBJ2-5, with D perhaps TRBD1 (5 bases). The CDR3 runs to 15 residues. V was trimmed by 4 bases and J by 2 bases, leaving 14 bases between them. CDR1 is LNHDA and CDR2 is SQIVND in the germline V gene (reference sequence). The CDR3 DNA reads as TGTGCCAGTAGTAAGAACAGGATCGGGCAAGAGACCCAGTACTTC. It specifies CASSKNRIGQETQYF.

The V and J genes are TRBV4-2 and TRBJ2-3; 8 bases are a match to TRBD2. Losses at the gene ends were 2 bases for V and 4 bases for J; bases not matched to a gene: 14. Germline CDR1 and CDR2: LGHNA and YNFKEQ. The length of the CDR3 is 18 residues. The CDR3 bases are TGTGCCAGCAGCCAAAAAAACCCCACCGGGAGGGCCCCAGATACGCAGTATTTT. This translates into CASSQKNPTGRAPDTQYF.

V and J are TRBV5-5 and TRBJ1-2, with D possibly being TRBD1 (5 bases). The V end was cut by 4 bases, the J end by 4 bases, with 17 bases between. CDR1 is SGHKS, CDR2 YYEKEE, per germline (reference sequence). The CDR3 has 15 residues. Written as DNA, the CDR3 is TGTGCCAGCAGCGCTCATACAGGAGGCGGCTATGGCTACACCTTC. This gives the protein CASSAHTGGGYGYTF.

The CDR3 loop reads CASSTGLAEITGELFF. For the CDR3, the DNA is TGTGCCAGCAGCACGGGACTAGCGGAGATCACCGGGGAGCTGTTTTTT. The chain has TRBV5-4 and TRBJ2-2; TRBD2 matches 11 bases. CDR3 length: 16 residues. J lost 4 bases, V lost 4 bases, and 6 bases had no gene match. Germline CDR1 SGHNT, CDR2 YYREEE (reference sequence). The full variable domain, rest sourced from reference TRBV5-4 and TRBJ2-2, is ETGVTQSPTHLIKTRGQQVTLRCSSQSGHNTVSWYQQALGQGPQFIFQYYREEENGRGNFPPRFSGLQFPNYSSELNVNALELDDSALYLCASSTGLAEITGELFFGEGSRLTVL.

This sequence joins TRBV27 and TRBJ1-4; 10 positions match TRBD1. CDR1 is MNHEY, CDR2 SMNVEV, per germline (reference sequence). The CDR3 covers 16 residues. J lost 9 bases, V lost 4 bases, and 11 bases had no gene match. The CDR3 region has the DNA TGTGCCAGCAGTTCCACAAAGGGACAGGGGATTAAAAAACTGTTTTTT. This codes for CASSSTKGQGIKKLFF.

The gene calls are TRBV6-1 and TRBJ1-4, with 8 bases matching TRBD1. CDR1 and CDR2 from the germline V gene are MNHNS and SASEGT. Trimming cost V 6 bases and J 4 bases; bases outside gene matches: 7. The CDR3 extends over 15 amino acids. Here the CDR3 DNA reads TGTGCCAGCAGAAAACCGGGACAGGTTAATGAAAAACTGTTTTTT. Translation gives CASRKPGQVNEKLFF.

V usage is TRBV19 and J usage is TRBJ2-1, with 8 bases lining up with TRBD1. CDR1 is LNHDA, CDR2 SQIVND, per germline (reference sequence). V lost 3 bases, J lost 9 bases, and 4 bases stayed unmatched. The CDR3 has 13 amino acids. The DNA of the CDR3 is TGTGCCAGTAGTATGACAGGGGCGGGTGAGCAGTTCTTC. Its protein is CASSMTGAGEQFF.

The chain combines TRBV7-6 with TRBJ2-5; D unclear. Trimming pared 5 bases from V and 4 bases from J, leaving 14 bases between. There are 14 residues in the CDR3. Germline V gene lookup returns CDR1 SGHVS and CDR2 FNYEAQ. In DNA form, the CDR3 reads TGTGCCAGCAGCCCCCGACAATCGGGAGAGACCCAGTACTTC. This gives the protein CASSPRQSGETQYF.

The CDR3 sequence is CASSGDKSYSTEAFF. CDR3 in DNA: TGTGCCAGCAGTGGGGACAAGTCCTATTCCACTGAAGCTTTCTTT. The chain recombines TRBV2 with TRBJ1-1; TRBD1 might be the D (6 bases). Trimming stripped 4 bases from V and 4 bases from J, with 16 bases between. The CDR3 is made up of 15 amino acids. The germline V gene encodes CDR1 SNHLY and CDR2 FYNNEI.

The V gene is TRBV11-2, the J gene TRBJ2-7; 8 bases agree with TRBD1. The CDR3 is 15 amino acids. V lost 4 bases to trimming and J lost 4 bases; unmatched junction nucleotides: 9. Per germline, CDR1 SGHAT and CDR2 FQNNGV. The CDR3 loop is CASSWTGHSPYEQYF. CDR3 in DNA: TGTGCCAGCAGCTGGACAGGGCACTCTCCTTACGAGCAGTACTTC.

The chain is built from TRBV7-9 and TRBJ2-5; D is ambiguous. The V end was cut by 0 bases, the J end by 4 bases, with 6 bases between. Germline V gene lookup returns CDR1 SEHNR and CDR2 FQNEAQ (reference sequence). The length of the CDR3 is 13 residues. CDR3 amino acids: CASSLAVSETQYF. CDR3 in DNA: TGTGCCAGCAGCTTAGCGGTGTCAGAGACCCAGTACTTC.

For the CDR3, the DNA is TGTGCCAGCGGGGGGACAGCCCTTGGCTACACCTTC. It yields the protein CASGGTALGYTF. The gene calls are TRBV7-9 and TRBJ1-2, with 7 bases aligning to TRBD1. CDR1 is SEHNR, CDR2 FQNEAQ, per germline (reference sequence). The CDR3 runs to 12 residues. The junction had 7 bases not matched to a gene; V was cut back by 8 bases and J by 7 bases. The full variable domain, completed using reference TRBV7-9 and TRBJ1-2, is DTGVSQNPRHKITKRGQNVTFRCDPISEHNRLYWYRQTLGQGPEFLTYFQNEAQLEKSRLLSDRFSAERPKGSFSTLEIQRTEQGDSAMYLCASGGTALGYTFGSGTRLTVV.

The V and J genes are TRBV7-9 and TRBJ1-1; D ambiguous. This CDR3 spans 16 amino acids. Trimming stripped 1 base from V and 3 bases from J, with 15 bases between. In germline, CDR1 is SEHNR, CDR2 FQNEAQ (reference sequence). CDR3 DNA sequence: TGTGCCAGCAGCTTAGGGTCTTCTAGGCGATACACTGAAGCTTTCTTT. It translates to CASSLGSSRRYTEAFF.

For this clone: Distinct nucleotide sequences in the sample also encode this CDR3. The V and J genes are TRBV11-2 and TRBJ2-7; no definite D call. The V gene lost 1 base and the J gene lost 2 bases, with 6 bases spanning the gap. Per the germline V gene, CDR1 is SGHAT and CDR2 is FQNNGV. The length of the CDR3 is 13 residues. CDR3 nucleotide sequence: TGTGCCAGCAGCTTAGGTCTCGCCTACGAGCAGTACTTC. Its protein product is CASSLGLAYEQYF.

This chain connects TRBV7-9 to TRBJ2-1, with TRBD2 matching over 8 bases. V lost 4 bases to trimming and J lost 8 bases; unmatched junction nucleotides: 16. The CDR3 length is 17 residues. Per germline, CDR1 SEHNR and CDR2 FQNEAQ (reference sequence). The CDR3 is CASSSLGPGLEVDEQFF. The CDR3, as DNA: TGTGCCAGCAGCTCACTCGGACCGGGACTAGAAGTGGATGAGCAGTTCTTC.

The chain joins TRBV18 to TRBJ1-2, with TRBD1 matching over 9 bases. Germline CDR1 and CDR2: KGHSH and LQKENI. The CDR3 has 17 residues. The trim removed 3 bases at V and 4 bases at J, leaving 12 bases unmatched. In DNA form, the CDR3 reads TGTGCCAGCTCACCTTTCGGGACAGGGACTTTCGGCTATGGCTACACCTTC. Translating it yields CASSPFGTGTFGYGYTF. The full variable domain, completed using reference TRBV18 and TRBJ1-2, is NAGVMQNPRHLVRRRGQEARLRCSPMKGHSHVYWYRQLPEEGLKFMVYLQKENIIDESGMPKERFSAEFPKEGPSILRIQQVVRGDSAAYFCASSPFGTGTFGYGYTFGSGTRLTVV.

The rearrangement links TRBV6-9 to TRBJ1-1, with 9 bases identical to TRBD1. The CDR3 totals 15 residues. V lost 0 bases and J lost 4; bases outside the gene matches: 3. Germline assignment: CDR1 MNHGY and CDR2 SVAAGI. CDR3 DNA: TGTGCCAGCAGTTATTCTGGGACAGGGATCACTGAAGCTTTCTTT. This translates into CASSYSGTGITEAFF.

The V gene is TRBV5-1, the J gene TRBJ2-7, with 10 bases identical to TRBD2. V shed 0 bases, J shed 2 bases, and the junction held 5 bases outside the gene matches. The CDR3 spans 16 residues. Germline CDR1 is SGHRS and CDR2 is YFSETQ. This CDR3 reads CASSLAGTSDTYEQYF. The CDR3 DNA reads TGCGCCAGCAGCTTGGCCGGGACTAGCGATACCTACGAGCAGTACTTC.